What follows are 27 T cell receptor beta chains derived from one specimen sequenced in a study of human T cells and chemical hapten exposure. The time point here: pre-sensitization, week 0. The sample's treatment: therapeutic diphenylcyclopropenone sensitization with weekly scalp DPC. Via MiXCR, TCRdb re-called the RACE reads, giving one row per CDR3 protein. This sample has about 110,000 distinct CDR3 sequences, with more than 10% found just once. The sequencing here drew on whole blood, taken in connection with sensitization to the hapten diphenylcyclopropenone (DPC). The receptors were sampled from a woman in her forties or fifties with alopecia areata. Some clones in this sample may be carry-over from other donors' samples.

This clonotype has more than one count but fewer than ten. The chain recombines TRBV12-3 or TRBV12-4 with TRBJ2-3, with D possibly called TRBD1 or TRBD2 (5 bases each). CDR3 size: 13 residues. V dropped 6 bases and J dropped 7 bases, with 14 bases sitting between them. The CDR3, as DNA: TGTGCCAGCAGGGGACGTCTGAATTATACGCAGTATTTT. As protein: CASRGRLNYTQYF.

This clonotype was counted only a few times. The V gene is TRBV4-1, the J gene TRBJ2-1; D is possibly TRBD1 (6 bases). Germline V gives CDR1 MGHRA, CDR2 YSYEKL. V was trimmed by 3 bases and J by 6 bases, leaving 12 bases between them. The CDR3 consists of 14 residues. This CDR3 is CASSHPLQGNEQFF. The CDR3 nucleotides read TGCGCCAGCAGCCACCCATTACAGGGCAATGAGCAGTTCTTC.

This clonotype has just a few counts. The chain links TRBV7-2 to TRBJ2-1; 7 nucleotides line up with TRBD1. Germline assignment: CDR1 SGHTA and CDR2 FQGNSA. Trimming at V came to 4 bases and at J to 4 bases, leaving 4 bases not matched to a gene. The CDR3 length is 14 residues. Here the CDR3 DNA reads TGTGCCAGCAGCTCTCCGGGACAGTACAATGAGCAGTTCTTC. Its translation: CASSSPGQYNEQFF.

As regards this clonotype: A read error is possible here, since a much larger clone lies one base away. CDR3 in DNA: TGCAGCACCCGGACAGGGGTTGTCGGCAATGAGCAGTTCTTC. Its protein product is CSTRTGVVGNEQFF. The chain is built from TRBV29-1 and TRBJ2-1, with TRBD1 matching 9 bases. CDR3 length: 14 amino acids. Germline values: CDR1 SQVTM, CDR2 ANQGSEA. With V trimmed by 8 bases and J by 6 bases, 11 bases remained unmatched.

This clonotype was recorded a few times. The chain uses TRBV19 and TRBJ2-7; 8 bases are shared with TRBD2. This CDR3 spans 16 amino acids. Germline V CDR1 and CDR2: LNHDA, SQIVND (reference sequence). The CDR3 DNA reads TGTGGGGGAGGGGGAACTAGCGGTTACGCTAACTACGAGCAGTACTTC. Translating it yields CGGGGTSGYANYEQYF.

The chain uses TRBV20-1 and TRBJ1-2; the match to TRBD1 covers 7 bases. Germline lookup yields CDR1 DFQATT and CDR2 SNEGSKA (reference sequence). V trimming: 4 bases; J trimming: 6 bases; junction bases outside the gene matches: 8. The CDR3 totals 13 residues. The CDR3 DNA reads as TGCAGTGCTAAACATTTCCAGGGGGATGGCTACACCTTC. It yields the protein CSAKHFQGDGYTF.

This clonotype was counted a few times. The V and J genes are TRBV5-5 and TRBJ2-1; no definite D call. The germline CDR1 and CDR2 sequences are SGHKS and YYEKEE (reference sequence). V lost 3 bases, J lost 9 bases, and 10 bases lay in between. The CDR3 totals 12 residues. DNA for the CDR3: TGTGCCAGCAGCTGGATGCTAGTTGAGCAGTTCTTC. It is translated as CASSWMLVEQFF.

This clonotype turned up a few times. The chain combines TRBV5-1 with TRBJ1-2, with D perhaps matching TRBD1 (5 bases). CDR3 length equals 14 residues. The V gene lost 4 bases and the J gene lost 8 bases, with 18 bases spanning the gap. Germline V gives CDR1 SGHRS, CDR2 YFSETQ. The chain's CDR3 is CASSPLQVSGGYTF. The CDR3, as DNA: TGCGCCAGCAGCCCATTACAGGTCTCAGGCGGCTACACCTTC.

This clonotype was recorded many times. The V and J genes are TRBV7-6 and TRBJ1-4; D ambiguous. V lost 4 bases and J lost 3, with 9 bases in between. The CDR3 has 14 amino acids. Per the germline V gene, CDR1 is SGHVS and CDR2 is FNYEAQ. The CDR3 region has the DNA TGTGCCAGCAGCTCCGGGGAGTCTAATGAAAAACTGTTTTTT. It yields the protein CASSSGESNEKLFF.

This clonotype occurred a few times. The V gene is TRBV29-1, the J gene TRBJ2-4; perhaps TRBD1 as D (5 bases). V was clipped by 4 bases and J by 15 bases, with 13 bases between them. Per germline, CDR1 SQVTM and CDR2 ANQGSEA. The CDR3 is 10 amino acids. CDR3 DNA sequence: TGCAGCGTTGCGGACACCACACGGTACTTC. Its translation: CSVADTTRYF.

The sample holds a few counts of this clonotype. This rearrangement joins TRBV7-2 to TRBJ2-7; perhaps TRBD2 as D (7 bases). With 3 bases removed from V and 3 bases from J, the gap between germline ends came to 21 bases. Germline V gene sequence: CDR1 SGHTA, CDR2 FQGNSA. The CDR3 contains 17 residues. The CDR3, as DNA: TGTGCCAGCAGCTTGTCGGTTTTACGGGGGGCGGACTACGAGCAGTACTTC. It encodes CASSLSVLRGADYEQYF.

The V gene is TRBV6-2 or TRBV6-3, the J gene TRBJ2-7, with D hard to call. CDR3 size: 11 residues. V dropped 11 bases and J dropped 6 bases, with 14 bases sitting between them. Germline CDR1 reads MNHEY; CDR2 reads SVGEGT. The CDR3 DNA reads TGTGCCTCTACCGAGTTGGGCGAGCAGTACTTC. Residues: CASTELGEQYF.

This clonotype was observed at least ten times. This chain uses TRBV29-1 with TRBJ2-3; D unclear. This CDR3 spans 10 amino acids. CDR1 is SQVTM and CDR2 is ANQGSEA in the germline V gene. Trimming stripped 5 bases from V and 3 bases from J, with 3 bases between. This CDR3 is CSVSTDTQYF. In DNA, the CDR3 is TGCAGCGTTTCAACAGATACGCAGTATTTT.

This clonotype has only a few counts. The gene calls are TRBV19 and TRBJ1-5; D not resolved. This CDR3 contains 12 residues. Germline V CDR1 and CDR2: LNHDA, SQIVND (reference sequence). V lost 6 bases and J 8 bases, leaving 11 bases between the germline ends. The DNA of the CDR3 is TGTGCCAGTAGCTACTATCGGGAGCCCCAGCATTTT. It is translated as CASSYYREPQHF.

V is TRBV7-2 and J is TRBJ1-4; D is uncertain. V lost 0 bases, J lost 2 bases, and 4 bases lay in between. In germline, CDR1 is SGHTA, CDR2 FQGNSA. CDR3 length: 14 residues. The CDR3 loop is CASSLAGTNEKLFF. DNA for the CDR3: TGTGCCAGCAGCTTAGCGGGGACTAATGAAAAACTGTTTTTT.

A few counts support this clonotype. CDR3 sequence: CASSSPGRGYTF. The CDR3 DNA reads TGTGCCAGCAGTTCTCCGGGACGAGGCTACACCTTC. The gene calls are TRBV12-3 or TRBV12-4 and TRBJ1-2; weak D call: TRBD1 (5 bases). The CDR3 loop spans 12 amino acids. V lost 4 bases, J lost 8 bases, and 11 bases lay in between.

The V gene is TRBV6-2 or TRBV6-3, the J gene TRBJ2-1; no clear D. The CDR3 contains 16 residues. CDR1 and CDR2 from the germline V gene are MNHEY and SVGEGT. The V end lost 4 bases, the J end lost 0 bases, and 13 bases lay between the germline ends. For the CDR3, the DNA is TGTGCCAGCAGTTCCACCCTAAGAAGCTCCTACAATGAGCAGTTCTTC. It is translated as CASSSTLRSSYNEQFF.

This clonotype was observed a handful of times. V gene TRBV2 combines with J gene TRBJ1-5; D is possibly TRBD1 (6 bases). CDR1 is SNHLY and CDR2 is FYNNEI in the germline V gene. The CDR3 runs 14 residues. Trimming cost V 7 bases and J 4 bases, with 14 bases left between them. CDR3 amino acids: CASMLNRANQPQHF. In DNA form, the CDR3 reads TGTGCCAGCATGCTAAACAGGGCGAATCAGCCCCAGCATTTT.

This clonotype was seen at least ten times. The V and J genes are TRBV28 and TRBJ2-2; D assignment may be TRBD1 or TRBD2 (5 bases each). The CDR3 runs 16 residues. CDR1 is MDHEN and CDR2 is SYDVKM in the germline V gene. With 5 bases removed from V and 4 bases from J, the gap between germline ends came to 17 bases. In nucleotides, the CDR3 is TGTGCCAGCAGTCAGGGTATTTGGGGGAGCACCGGGGAGCTGTTTTTT. It yields the protein CASSQGIWGSTGELFF.

There are many counts of this clonotype. This CDR3 is CASSPAQNNEQFF. The CDR3 nucleotides are TGTGCCAGCTCACCGGCGCAGAACAATGAGCAGTTCTTC. This sequence joins TRBV18 and TRBJ2-1; D is undetermined. The CDR3 length is 13 residues. Trimming took 3 bases from V and 5 from J, leaving 8 bases between them. Germline CDR1 and CDR2: KGHSH and LQKENI.

This clonotype was observed a few times. The chain uses TRBV5-5 and TRBJ1-5; 8 bases are shared with TRBD1. The V gene's germline CDR1 is SGHKS and CDR2 YYEKEE (reference sequence). The CDR3 extends over 15 amino acids. Trimming cost V 5 bases and J 4 bases; bases outside gene matches: 8. The CDR3 bases are TGTGCCAGCAGTACAAAACAGGGGGTAAATCAGCCCCAGCATTTT. This gives the protein CASSTKQGVNQPQHF.

V gene TRBV6-1 combines with J gene TRBJ2-1, with TRBD2 matching over 10 bases. The CDR3 consists of 13 residues. CDR1 MNHNS and CDR2 SASEGT come from the germline V gene. V lost 6 bases to trimming and J lost 8 bases; unmatched junction nucleotides: 4. CDR3 sequence reads: CASRQRGGDEQFF. The CDR3 DNA sequence: TGTGCCAGCAGACAGCGGGGGGGCGATGAGCAGTTCTTC.

This clonotype showed up just a few times. This chain connects TRBV23-1 to TRBJ2-7; either TRBD1 or TRBD2 may fit D (6 bases each). TRBV23-1 is given ORF status, its function remaining uncertain. This CDR3 comprises 15 residues. Trimming removed 4 bases from V and 2 bases from J, with 15 bases in between. As DNA, the CDR3 is TGCGCCAGCAGTCGATGCGGGGACACCCCCTACGAGCAGTACTTC. Protein product: CASSRCGDTPYEQYF.

This clonotype has a count of ten or more. The rearrangement uses TRBV11-2 and TRBJ2-3, with D perhaps TRBD1 (6 bases). Per germline, CDR1 SGHAT and CDR2 FQNNGV. V was cut by 1 base and J by 1 base, with 18 bases left in between. The CDR3 runs to 18 residues. CDR3 in amino acids: CASSLGSGAAVGTDTQYF. The CDR3 DNA reads as TGTGCCAGCAGCTTAGGATCAGGGGCAGCGGTCGGCACAGATACGCAGTATTTT.

This clonotype has at least ten counts. V gene TRBV20-1 combines with J gene TRBJ1-2, with D perhaps matching TRBD1 (5 bases). This CDR3 has 14 amino acids. With 5 bases removed from V and 5 bases from J, the gap between germline ends came to 18 bases. Germline values: CDR1 DFQATT, CDR2 SNEGSKA (reference sequence). The CDR3 region is CSAPVPGIPYGYTF. The CDR3 DNA reads TGCAGTGCTCCGGTCCCAGGGATCCCATATGGCTACACCTTC.

This chain joins TRBV20-1 and TRBJ1-1; D remains ambiguous. Between the trimmed V and J ends, which lost 5 bases and 0 bases, there was a span of 10 bases. The CDR3 totals 13 residues. Germline V gives CDR1 DFQATT, CDR2 SNEGSKA (reference sequence). CDR3 nucleotides: TGCAGTGCTTCGGACGGGATGAACACTGAAGCTTTCTTT. It is translated as CSASDGMNTEAFF.

This clonotype was recorded many times. The chain's CDR3 is CASSPQPRAGYTF. The CDR3 DNA reads TGTGCCAGCAGTCCCCAGCCACGCGCCGGCTACACCTTC. The rearrangement links TRBV6-5 to TRBJ1-2; D gene uncertain. V shed 5 bases and J shed 8 bases, with 15 bases lying between them. Looked up from germline, CDR1 is MNHEY and CDR2 is SVGAGI. The CDR3 has 13 residues.